A single sample gave rise to the 19 T cell receptor beta chains below, sequenced in a study of shared clonotypes between healthy human individuals. CD8 cells classed as naive were CD45RO-negative and positively selected for CCR7, excluding terminally differentiated effector memory CD45RA+ cells. Profiling relied on immunoSEQ multiplex PCR, and the TCRdb table lists in-frame clones only, not all of them. Altogether about 1,900,000 clones are present, about 95% being singletons, with the ten largest covering around 1.2%. Material for sequencing was naive CD8+ T cells sorted from blood. Every receptor here comes from a man younger than 30 in good health.

This rearrangement joins TRBV10-3 to TRBJ1-2, with 7 bases fitting TRBD1. This CDR3 has 15 residues. Germline V gene lookup returns CDR1 ENHRY and CDR2 SYGVKD. V dropped 0 bases and J dropped 3; count of bases not matched to a gene: 4. The CDR3 DNA is TGTGCCATCAGTGAGTCGGTGCAGGGGGACTATGGCTACACCTTC. Protein product: CAISESVQGDYGYTF.

The chain carries TRBV9 and TRBJ2-5, with D maybe TRBD2 (5 bases). The CDR3 spans 15 residues. In germline, CDR1 is SGDLS, CDR2 YYNGEE. Trimming took off 3 bases at V and 4 bases at J, with 16 bases between the two ends. The CDR3 sequence: CASSEDGTGIETQYF. As DNA, the CDR3 is TGTGCCAGCAGCGAGGATGGTACGGGAATAGAGACCCAGTACTTC.

Worth noting for this clone: Other DNA sequences of this sample code for an identical CDR3. The V call is TRBV9, the J call TRBJ1-4; 7 bases are a match to TRBD1. The V segment lost 0 bases and the J segment 6 bases; nucleotides outside the gene matches: 5. The CDR3 is 15 amino acids. Looked up from germline, CDR1 is SGDLS and CDR2 is YYNGEE. CDR3 DNA sequence: TGTGCCAGCAGCGTAGAAGGGCAGGGGGATGAAAAACTGTTTTTT. This encodes CASSVEGQGDEKLFF. Drawing the rest from reference TRBV9 and TRBJ1-4, the complete variable domain is DSGVTQTPKHLITATGQRVTLRCSPRSGDLSVYWYQQSLDQGLQFLIQYYNGEERAKGNILERFSAQQFPDLHSELNLSSLELGDSALYFCASSVEGQGDEKLFFGSGTQLSVL.

Remarks on this clone: The sample contains more than one DNA sequence encoding this CDR3. This chain joins TRBV4-1 and TRBJ2-1; D is uncertain. The germline CDR1 and CDR2 sequences are MGHRA and YSYEKL. Trimming left V 0 bases short and J 4 bases short, with 4 bases between. This CDR3 comprises 13 residues. CDR3 coding DNA: TGCGCCAGCAGCCAAGAGGGATACAATGAGCAGTTCTTC. Encoded protein: CASSQEGYNEQFF.

The chain combines TRBV19 with TRBJ1-1; TRBD1 might be the D (5 bases). Trimming pared 7 bases from V and 6 bases from J, leaving 9 bases between. This CDR3 region has 11 residues. CDR1 LNHDA and CDR2 SQIVND come from the germline V gene (reference sequence). In nucleotides, the CDR3 is TGTGCCAGTATAGAGGGACCTGAAGCTTTCTTT. Its protein is CASIEGPEAFF.

The chain combines TRBV5-1 with TRBJ2-6, with D possibly matching TRBD2 (6 bases). The CDR3 consists of 17 residues. V was trimmed by 0 bases and J by 2 bases, leaving 12 bases between them. Germline V gene data show CDR1 as SGHRS and CDR2 as YFSETQ. The CDR3 DNA reads as TGCGCCAGCAGCTTGGGGGAGGTAGGCGCTGGGGCCAACGTCCTGACTTTC. Its protein product is CASSLGEVGAGANVLTF.

CDR3 protein: CASSVDTLGDTQYF. The CDR3 coding sequence is TGTGCCAGCAGCGTAGATACACTTGGGGATACGCAGTATTTT. The rearrangement joins TRBV9 to TRBJ2-3, with D hard to call. The CDR3 has 14 residues. V lost 0 bases to trimming and J lost 6 bases, with 11 bases between them. CDR1 SGDLS and CDR2 YYNGEE come from the germline V gene.

The gene calls are TRBV5-1 and TRBJ1-2, with a weak D call TRBD1 (5 bases). The V end lost 4 bases, the J end lost 4 bases, and 14 bases lay between the germline ends. The CDR3 sequence is 14 residues long. Per germline, CDR1 SGHRS and CDR2 YFSETQ. The CDR3 loop reads CASSLTDGGYGYTF. Here the CDR3 DNA reads TGCGCCAGCAGCCTTACGGACGGGGGCTATGGCTACACCTTC.

This rearrangement joins TRBV7-9 to TRBJ2-1; D gene ambiguous. Germline values: CDR1 SEHNR, CDR2 FQNEAQ (reference sequence). V was shortened by 1 base and J by 10 bases, with 8 bases between the two germline ends. The CDR3 is 12 residues long. The CDR3 DNA reads as TGTGCCAGCAGCTTAGACATGTCCGAGCAGTTCTTC. This gives the protein CASSLDMSEQFF. Using reference TRBV7-9 and TRBJ2-1 for the parts outside the CDR3, the full variable domain is DTGVSQNPRHKITKRGQNVTFRCDPISEHNRLYWYRQTLGQGPEFLTYFQNEAQLEKSRLLSDRFSAERPKGSFSTLEIQRTEQGDSAMYLCASSLDMSEQFFGPGTRLTVL.

The DNA of the CDR3 is TGCGCCAGCAGTGAAGCTTCAGTGGCCGACACTGAAGCTTTCTTT. It translates to CASSEASVADTEAFF. This chain links TRBV10-2 with TRBJ1-1; no clear D gene. V lost 3 bases to trimming and J lost 3 bases, with 14 bases between them. Germline V gene lookup returns CDR1 WSHSY and CDR2 SAAADI. The CDR3 contains 15 residues.

The CDR3 reads CASSDSSRGPGYEQYF. DNA of the CDR3: TGTGCCAGCAGCGACTCGTCCAGGGGTCCCGGGTACGAGCAGTACTTC. J is TRBJ2-7 and V is TRBV7-8; a weak D match, TRBD1 (6 bases). Germline V lookup: CDR1 SGHVS, CDR2 FQNEAQ. V lost 5 bases and J lost 4, with 21 bases in between. The CDR3 sequence is 16 residues long.

CDR3 DNA sequence: TGTGCCAGCAGCCCCTGGAATATCGATACGCAGTATTTT. Protein: CASSPWNIDTQYF. J is TRBJ2-3 and V is TRBV5-6; no definite D call. The CDR3 has 13 residues. Per germline, CDR1 SGHDT and CDR2 YYEEEE. Trimming cost V 4 bases and J 6 bases, with 12 bases left between them. Full variable domain (missing parts from reference TRBV5-6 and TRBJ2-3): DAGVTQSPTHLIKTRGQQVTLRCSPKSGHDTVSWYQQALGQGPQFIFQYYEEEERQRGNFPDRFSGHQFPNYSSELNVNALLLGDSALYLCASSPWNIDTQYFGPGTRLTVL.

The chain uses TRBV11-2 and TRBJ2-3; 9 bases align to TRBD2. This CDR3 comprises 16 residues. The junction had 11 bases not matched to a gene; V was cut back by 5 bases and J by 5 bases. Germline loops: CDR1 SGHAT, CDR2 FQNNGV. DNA of the CDR3: TGTGCCAGCAGCATATGGATAGCGGGGGCTGGAGATACGCAGTATTTT. This encodes CASSIWIAGAGDTQYF.

The table lists this clone with a few counts. The chain has TRBV25-1 and TRBJ1-2; D remains unclear. The germline V and J ends were trimmed by 1 base and 4 bases, with 7 bases remaining between them. Germline V gene data show CDR1 as MGHDK and CDR2 as SYGVNS. This CDR3 region has 13 residues. For the CDR3, the DNA is TGTGCCAGCAGTGAATGGAGTTTCTATGGCTACACCTTC. Protein: CASSEWSFYGYTF.

Details on this clone: Given a much more abundant clone one base away, this may be a read error. This same CDR3 is encoded by further DNA sequences in the sample. V is TRBV11-2 and J is TRBJ2-1; D gene ambiguous. V shed 5 bases and J shed 2 bases, with 4 bases lying between them. The CDR3 sequence is 12 residues long. Germline values: CDR1 SGHAT, CDR2 FQNNGV. CDR3 nucleotides: TGTGCCAGCAGCCCACCCTACAATGAGCAGTTCTTC. This translates into CASSPPYNEQFF.

CDR3 nucleotides: TGTGCCAGCAGTTACTCGACGCAAACTGAAGCTTTCTTT. Protein sequence: CASSYSTQTEAFF. V is TRBV6-5 and J is TRBJ1-1; D uncertain. Per the germline V gene, CDR1 is MNHEY and CDR2 is SVGAGI. The CDR3 is 13 residues long. Trimming took 0 bases from V and 5 from J, leaving 7 bases between them.

The chain carries TRBV7-9 and TRBJ2-1; D is ambiguous. Trimming left V 8 bases short and J 8 bases short, with 7 bases between. Germline loops: CDR1 SEHNR, CDR2 FQNEAQ (reference sequence). The CDR3 has 10 amino acids. Here the CDR3 DNA reads TGTGCCAGCGACGCCCATGAGCAGTTCTTC. This codes for CASDAHEQFF.

This chain connects TRBV9 to TRBJ2-1; 11 positions match TRBD2. The CDR3 extends over 15 amino acids. Per germline, CDR1 SGDLS and CDR2 YYNGEE. Germline trimming cut 4 bases from V and 5 bases from J; bases unmatched to any gene: 5. The CDR3 sequence: CASSLGTSGNNEQFF. The CDR3 DNA is TGTGCCAGCAGCCTCGGGACTAGCGGAAACAATGAGCAGTTCTTC.

V is TRBV9 and J is TRBJ2-2; 8 bases line up with TRBD2. Germline V gene data show CDR1 as SGDLS and CDR2 as YYNGEE. CDR3 length: 16 amino acids. J lost 5 bases, V lost 0 bases, and 6 bases had no gene match. The CDR3 protein is CASSVASGGRTGELFF. For the CDR3, the DNA is TGTGCCAGCAGCGTAGCAAGCGGGGGCCGGACCGGGGAGCTGTTTTTT.